The 16 T cell receptor beta chains presented below share a single source sample, sequenced in a study of radiation and T cells in renal cell carcinoma. Generated by immunoSEQ multiplex PCR, the TCRdb table keeps only in-frame clones and is missing some. The profile shows roughly 90,000 clones, 85% of them singletons. Time point of the sample: blood 4 weeks post-SBRT, at nephrectomy. The treatment is: 15 Gy SBRT to primary tumor, nephrectomy 4 weeks later. Specimen: blood, collected from a patient whose treatment included radiotherapy and nephrectomy. The receptors here all came from a middle-aged man with renal cell carcinoma.

This chain uses TRBV18 with TRBJ2-1; 10 positions agree with TRBD1. This CDR3 spans 16 amino acids. The ends lost 3 bases at V and 0 bases at J; junction bases unmatched: 2. CDR1 and CDR2 (germline): KGHSH, LQKENI. This CDR3 reads CASSPGTGDSYNEQFF. The CDR3, as DNA: TGTGCCAGCTCACCCGGGACAGGGGACTCCTACAATGAGCAGTTCTTC.

V and J are TRBV9 and TRBJ1-2; TRBD1 is a possible D gene (5 bases). This CDR3 has 15 amino acids. Germline V lookup: CDR1 SGDLS, CDR2 YYNGEE. Trimming stripped 0 bases from V and 4 bases from J, with 13 bases between. The chain's CDR3 is CASSVDIGAGYGYTF. DNA for the CDR3: TGTGCCAGCAGCGTAGATATTGGGGCCGGCTATGGCTACACCTTC. Filled out from reference TRBV9 and TRBJ1-2, the complete variable domain reads DSGVTQTPKHLITATGQRVTLRCSPRSGDLSVYWYQQSLDQGLQFLIQYYNGEERAKGNILERFSAQQFPDLHSELNLSSLELGDSALYFCASSVDIGAGYGYTFGSGTRLTVV.

The J gene is TRBJ1-3, the V gene TRBV4-1; D ambiguous. V was cut by 1 base and J by 0 bases, with 13 bases left in between. CDR3 length: 17 residues. Germline CDR1 is MGHRA and CDR2 is YSYEKL. The CDR3 nucleotides read TGCGCCAGCAGCCAAGGAATGGCAGGCAACTCTGGAAACACCATATATTTT. Translating it yields CASSQGMAGNSGNTIYF.

The chain couples TRBV12-5 to TRBJ1-2; possibly TRBD1 for D (5 bases). This CDR3 region has 14 residues. CDR1 and CDR2 from the germline V gene are LGHNT and FRNRAP. The ends were cut back, 1 base at V and 8 bases at J, with 14 bases in the middle. The CDR3 sequence: CASGLGTRPIGYTF. In DNA form, the CDR3 reads TGTGCTAGTGGTTTGGGGACAAGGCCAATAGGCTACACCTTC. The complete variable domain, with remaining parts taken from reference TRBV12-5 and TRBJ1-2, reads DARVTQTPRHKVTEMGQEVTMRCQPILGHNTVFWYRQTMMQGLELLAYFRNRAPLDDSGMPKDRFSAEMPDATLATLKIQPSEPRDSAVYFCASGLGTRPIGYTFGSGTRLTVV.

The rearrangement links TRBV10-1 to TRBJ2-1, with a weak D call TRBD1 (5 bases). Germline V gene sequence: CDR1 WNHNN, CDR2 SYGVQD (reference sequence). The CDR3 sequence is 15 residues long. The germline V and J ends were trimmed by 0 bases and 1 base, with 7 bases remaining between them. CDR3 nucleotides: TGCGCCAGCAGTGAGTCAAGGGGTTCCTACAATGAGCAGTTCTTC. The encoded protein is CASSESRGSYNEQFF.

V gene TRBV2 combines with J gene TRBJ2-7; 7 bases map to TRBD1. Germline loops: CDR1 SNHLY, CDR2 FYNNEI. V dropped 7 bases and J dropped 4; count of bases not matched to a gene: 10. The CDR3 has 14 residues. The CDR3: CASIISGQSYEQYF. The CDR3 DNA follows: TGTGCCAGCATTATATCGGGACAGTCTTACGAGCAGTACTTC. The full variable domain, its missing parts supplied by reference TRBV2 and TRBJ2-7, is EPEVTQTPSHQVTQMGQEVILRCVPISNHLYFYWYRQILGQKVEFLVSFYNNEISEKSEIFDDQFSVERPDGSNFTLKIRSTKLEDSAMYFCASIISGQSYEQYFGPGTRLTVT.

V usage is TRBV10-3 and J usage is TRBJ2-5; D tentatively reads TRBD1 or TRBD2 (5 bases each). With the DNA end fitting TRBJ2-7 better, the J assignment may be wrong. Germline V gene sequence: CDR1 ENHRY, CDR2 SYGVKD. CDR3 length equals 13 residues. The CDR3 DNA reads TGTGCCGCCCAGTCGGGACCAACCTACGAGCAGTACTTC. Residues: CAAQSGPTYEQYF.

This clone appeared a few times. J is TRBJ1-1 and V is TRBV25-1; D is ambiguous. V lost 3 bases to trimming and J lost 7 bases, with 12 bases between them. Germline V CDR1 and CDR2: MGHDK, SYGVNS. The CDR3 totals 13 residues. In DNA form, the CDR3 reads TGTGCCAGCAGTGAGGCACAGCTACTTGAAGCTTTCTTT. It translates to CASSEAQLLEAFF.

The chain combines TRBV2 with TRBJ2-5; TRBD2 matches at 9 bases. With 3 bases clipped from V and 5 bases from J, the junction kept 4 bases outside the gene matches. The CDR3 length is 14 residues. CDR1 and CDR2 (germline): SNHLY, FYNNEI. The DNA of the CDR3 is TGTGCCAGCAGTGAGGCTAGCGGGGCGGAGACCCAGTACTTC. As protein: CASSEASGAETQYF. The full variable domain, completed using reference TRBV2 and TRBJ2-5, is EPEVTQTPSHQVTQMGQEVILRCVPISNHLYFYWYRQILGQKVEFLVSFYNNEISEKSEIFDDQFSVERPDGSNFTLKIRSTKLEDSAMYFCASSEASGAETQYFGPGTRLLVL.

In DNA, the CDR3 is TGTGCCAGCGGGACCTTGCGAGGGGAGGGGCAGTTCTTC. Translated: CASGTLRGEGQFF. The chain joins TRBV28 to TRBJ2-1; the match to TRBD2 covers 7 bases. Trimming removed 8 bases from V and 12 bases from J; junction bases left unmatched: 13. The CDR3 is made up of 13 amino acids. Germline CDR1 and CDR2: MDHEN and SYDVKM.

This clone was seen once. V usage is TRBV5-4 and J usage is TRBJ1-2, with D uncertain. The CDR3 length is 17 residues. Germline CDR1 SGHNT, CDR2 YYREEE (reference sequence). Trimming shortened V by 1 base and J by 0 bases, and 16 bases separated the two germline ends. The CDR3 DNA is TGTGCCAGCAGCTTGTTCCTCCGAGCCTTTACTAACTATGGCTACACCTTC. Translated, it gives CASSLFLRAFTNYGYTF.

This clone was seen only a few times. This sequence joins TRBV21-1 and TRBJ2-7; the table calls TRBD1, which could not be checked here. TRBV21-1 constitutes a pseudogene. This CDR3 region has 14 residues. The CDR3 reads CASSNRDRGYEQYF. The CDR3 region has the DNA TGTGCCAGCAGCAACCGGGACAGGGGATACGAGCAGTACTTC.

The rearrangement joins TRBV5-1 to TRBJ1-1; D ambiguous. Germline V CDR1 and CDR2: SGHRS, YFSETQ. The V end was cut by 1 base, the J end by 4 bases, with 11 bases between. The CDR3 totals 14 residues. The CDR3 bases are TGCGCCAGCAGCTTGTTAGGGTTGGGCACTGAAGCTTTCTTT. Translating gives CASSLLGLGTEAFF.

This clone was recorded a few times. The CDR3 here is CASSQAGDTEAFF. CDR3 sequence (DNA): TGTGCCAGCAGCCAAGCAGGGGACACTGAAGCTTTCTTT. V is TRBV4-2 and J is TRBJ1-1; TRBD1 might be the D (6 bases). This CDR3 region has 13 residues. The V end was cut by 1 base, the J end by 3 bases, with 6 bases between. From germline, CDR1 is LGHNA and CDR2 YNFKEQ.

The V gene is TRBV28, the J gene TRBJ2-7; possibly TRBD1 for D (6 bases). CDR1 is MDHEN, CDR2 SYDVKM, per germline. CDR3 length: 15 residues. V was trimmed by 5 bases and J by 4 bases, leaving 18 bases between them. The CDR3 DNA sequence: TGTGCCAGCAGTAGCCTCGGGACATTGGGGTACGAGCAGTACTTC. Protein product: CASSSLGTLGYEQYF. The complete variable domain, with remaining parts taken from reference TRBV28 and TRBJ2-7, reads DVKVTQSSRYLVKRTGEKVFLECVQDMDHENMFWYRQDPGLGLRLIYFSYDVKMKEKGDIPEGYSVSREKKERFSLILESASTNQTSMYLCASSSLGTLGYEQYFGPGTRLTVT.

The chain combines TRBV5-1 with TRBJ1-2; D ambiguous. The CDR3 has 14 amino acids. The V end lost 0 bases, the J end lost 8 bases, and 14 bases lay between the germline ends. From germline, CDR1 is SGHRS and CDR2 YFSETQ. CDR3: CASSLEVGFRGYTF. For the CDR3, the DNA is TGCGCCAGCAGCTTGGAGGTCGGTTTTAGGGGCTACACCTTC.